These 6 T cell receptor beta chains originate from one sample sequenced in a study of shared clonotypes between healthy human individuals. Data came from immunoSEQ multiplex PCR; TCRdb stores just in-frame clones and leaves some out. The table includes under 650,000 clones, 96% detected once. The sample was naive CD4+ T cells sorted from blood. Indicated subset: CD45RA+ positively selected. The receptors here all came from a woman under 40 in good health.

J is TRBJ1-2 and V is TRBV11-2; 12 bases agree with TRBD1. V shed 8 bases and J 5 bases; nucleotides not matched to a gene: 15. The CDR3 runs to 17 residues. Germline CDR1 SGHAT, CDR2 FQNNGV. CDR3 region: CASGPAGTGGFLYGYTF. CDR3 coding DNA: TGTGCCAGCGGCCCGGCCGGGACAGGGGGCTTCCTTTATGGCTACACCTTC. The entire variable domain, with the rest obtained from reference TRBV11-2 and TRBJ1-2, is as follows: EAGVAQSPRYKIIEKRQSVAFWCNPISGHATLYWYQQILGQGPKLLIQFQNNGVVDDSQLPKDRFSAERLKGVDSTLKIQPAKLEDSAVYLCASGPAGTGGFLYGYTFGSGTRLTVV.

This clone was seen only once. This chain joins TRBV9 and TRBJ1-2; D is uncertain. This CDR3 region has 16 residues. V was cut by 4 bases and J by 1 base, with 17 bases left in between. From germline, CDR1 is SGDLS and CDR2 YYNGEE. The CDR3 loop is CASSTPTTDRNYGYTF. The CDR3 DNA follows: TGTGCCAGCAGCACTCCTACGACGGACCGTAACTATGGCTACACCTTC.

This chain connects TRBV27 to TRBJ2-7; D gene uncertain. CDR1 MNHEY and CDR2 SMNVEV come from the germline V gene (reference sequence). V was trimmed by 4 bases and J by 5 bases, leaving 15 bases between them. The CDR3 extends over 14 amino acids. The CDR3 spells CASSWTGQGDEQYF. CDR3 nucleotides: TGTGCCAGCAGTTGGACCGGTCAAGGCGACGAGCAGTACTTC.

The chain has TRBV28 and TRBJ2-7; 8 bases are shared with TRBD2. This CDR3 is built from 13 residues. V shed 7 bases and J 2 bases; nucleotides not matched to a gene: 4. Germline CDR1 MDHEN, CDR2 SYDVKM. The CDR3 protein is CASNSGATYEQYF. The CDR3 DNA reads TGTGCCAGCAATAGCGGGGCTACCTACGAGCAGTACTTC.

The chain combines TRBV30 with TRBJ1-6, with D unresolved. CDR1 and CDR2 from the germline V gene are GTSNPN and SVGIG (reference sequence). This CDR3 region has 13 residues. Trimming left V 5 bases short and J 9 bases short, with 14 bases between. CDR3 coding DNA: TGTGCCTGGTGCTATACCGGCGGTTCACCCCTCCACTTT. Amino acid sequence: CAWCYTGGSPLHF.

The CDR3 DNA reads as TGTGCCAGCAGCGGCGGGACAGGACCCTACGAGCAGTACTTC. Translated, it gives CASSGGTGPYEQYF. This chain connects TRBV2 to TRBJ2-7, with 8 positions matching TRBD1. There are 14 residues in the CDR3. CDR1 SNHLY and CDR2 FYNNEI come from the germline V gene. Trimming at V came to 6 bases and at J to 2 bases, leaving 6 bases not matched to a gene.